This entry concerns a single T cell receptor beta chain. This entry comes from a study of cytomegalovirus exposure and HLA in healthy donors. Trimming at V came to 0 bases and at J to 7 bases, leaving 9 bases not matched to a gene. CDR3 length: 15 amino acids. Germline loops: CDR1 GTSNPN, CDR2 SVGIG (reference sequence). Profiling relied on immunoSEQ multiplex PCR, and the TCRdb table lists in-frame clones only, not all of them. The sample yields more than 60,000 clones, around 96% seen once. The sample was PBMCs. The chain carries TRBV30 and TRBJ1-2, with TRBD1 matching 9 bases. The clonotype originates from a woman younger than 30 in good health and CMV-seropositive. The CDR3 sequence is CAWSVLLGQGLGYTF. Here the CDR3 DNA reads TGTGCCTGGAGTGTACTCTTGGGACAGGGACTTGGCTACACCTTC.